This is a list of T cell receptor beta chains from one sample in a study of T cell clones after liver transplantation. Generated by immunoSEQ multiplex PCR, the TCRdb table keeps only in-frame clones and is missing some. In the table there are roughly 100,000 clones, about 86% of which are singletons. Sequencing was performed on CD4+ T cells from blood, taken around 49 months after liver transplant. All receptors come from a human patient who received a liver transplant. Some T cells may trace back to the graft donor. Each CDR3 is given with its conserved first and last residue. Fields, in order: D gene, clone size, CDR3 length, V gene, J gene, CDR3 DNA, CDR3 protein. The D gene is left open where the match is weak. Clone size, where shown, is once, few, many, or a class for clones that have expanded.

d_call: NA; clone_size: NA; cdr3_length: 14; v_call: TRBV11-2; j_call: TRBJ2-7; cdr3_nt: TGTGCCAGCAGCAACCAACGTAGTTCCTACGAGCAGTACTTC; cdr3_aa: CASSNQRSSYEQYF
d_call: TRBD2; clone_size: NA; cdr3_length: 16; v_call: TRBV28; j_call: TRBJ2-5; cdr3_nt: TGTGCCGATCTTGGGACTAGCGGGAGGGGTTTTGAGACCCAGTACTTC; cdr3_aa: CADLGTSGRGFETQYF
d_call: NA; clone_size: NA; cdr3_length: 13; v_call: TRBV9; j_call: TRBJ2-1; cdr3_nt: TGTGCCAGCAGCGTCACAGTCAACAATGAGCAGTTCTTC; cdr3_aa: CASSVTVNNEQFF
d_call: TRBD1; clone_size: few; cdr3_length: 14; v_call: TRBV5-4; j_call: TRBJ2-1; cdr3_nt: TGTGCCAGCAGCCGTAGACAGGGCTACAATGAGCAGTTCTTC; cdr3_aa: CASSRRQGYNEQFF
d_call: TRBD2; clone_size: NA; cdr3_length: 17; v_call: TRBV11-2; j_call: TRBJ2-2; cdr3_nt: TGTGCCAGCAGCCCACTTGAGCAGCGGGGGAACACCGGGGAGCTGTTTTTT; cdr3_aa: CASSPLEQRGNTGELFF
d_call: NA; clone_size: NA; cdr3_length: 16; v_call: TRBV6-5; j_call: TRBJ2-7; cdr3_nt: TGTGCCAGCAGTTACTCGATAAAACTAGCTCCCTACGAGCAGTACTTC; cdr3_aa: CASSYSIKLAPYEQYF
d_call: TRBD1; clone_size: NA; cdr3_length: 13; v_call: TRBV6-5; j_call: TRBJ2-7; cdr3_nt: TGTGCCAGCAGTAAGACAGGGCCTGCCGAGCAGTACTTC; cdr3_aa: CASSKTGPAEQYF
d_call: TRBD2; clone_size: NA; cdr3_length: 13; v_call: TRBV27; j_call: TRBJ2-7; cdr3_nt: TGTGCCAGCAGGGCCCGGGGGGCCTACGAGCAGTACTTC; cdr3_aa: CASRARGAYEQYF
d_call: NA; clone_size: NA; cdr3_length: 14; v_call: TRBV11-2; j_call: TRBJ2-2; cdr3_nt: TGTGCCAGCAGCTTCGGCGGGGTCACCGGGGAGCTGTTTTTT; cdr3_aa: CASSFGGVTGELFF
d_call: NA; clone_size: NA; cdr3_length: 17; v_call: TRBV21-1; j_call: TRBJ2-7; cdr3_nt: TGTGCCAGCAGCAAAACCGGCCGGACACCAGGTCTCTACGAGCAGTACTTC; cdr3_aa: CASSKTGRTPGLYEQYF
d_call: NA; clone_size: NA; cdr3_length: 14; v_call: TRBV28; j_call: TRBJ1-1; cdr3_nt: TGTGCCAGCAGTTTGTCAGGGGTCAGCACTGAAGCTTTCTTT; cdr3_aa: CASSLSGVSTEAFF
d_call: TRBD1; clone_size: NA; cdr3_length: 20; v_call: TRBV7-8; j_call: TRBJ2-1; cdr3_nt: TGTGCCAGCAGCTCCCTGTCCGGGACAGGGAGTTTAGGCCGCTACAATGAGCAGTTCTTC; cdr3_aa: CASSSLSGTGSLGRYNEQFF
d_call: NA; clone_size: NA; cdr3_length: 14; v_call: TRBV5-1; j_call: TRBJ1-6; cdr3_nt: TGCGCCAGCAGCTCCCGGGACATTAATTCACCCCTCCACTTT; cdr3_aa: CASSSRDINSPLHF
d_call: TRBD2; clone_size: NA; cdr3_length: 17; v_call: TRBV7-3; j_call: TRBJ2-1; cdr3_nt: TGTGCCAGCAGCCCCGGACTAGCGGGTTTGACCTACAATGAGCAGTTCTTC; cdr3_aa: CASSPGLAGLTYNEQFF
d_call: NA; clone_size: NA; cdr3_length: 15; v_call: TRBV18; j_call: TRBJ2-7; cdr3_nt: TGTGCCAGCTCACTCAAGACTGCCCAGGGGGGCGAGCAGTACTTC; cdr3_aa: CASSLKTAQGGEQYF
d_call: TRBD1; clone_size: NA; cdr3_length: 17; v_call: TRBV28; j_call: TRBJ1-3; cdr3_nt: TGTGCCAGCAGTACTACGACAGGGGGAGTCTCTGGAAACACCATATATTTT; cdr3_aa: CASSTTTGGVSGNTIYF
d_call: NA; clone_size: NA; cdr3_length: 14; v_call: TRBV9; j_call: TRBJ1-1; cdr3_nt: TGTGCCAGCAGCCTAGACGGTGGTTCGTCTGAAGCTTTCTTT; cdr3_aa: CASSLDGGSSEAFF
d_call: NA; clone_size: NA; cdr3_length: 14; v_call: TRBV5-1; j_call: TRBJ2-2; cdr3_nt: TGCGCCAGCCGCCCGACACCGAACACCGGGGAGCTGTTTTTT; cdr3_aa: CASRPTPNTGELFF
d_call: NA; clone_size: NA; cdr3_length: 15; v_call: TRBV27; j_call: TRBJ1-5; cdr3_nt: TGTGCCAGCAGGTCAGGTGTGAGTTACAATCAGCCCCAGCATTTT; cdr3_aa: CASRSGVSYNQPQHF
d_call: NA; clone_size: NA; cdr3_length: 15; v_call: TRBV19; j_call: TRBJ1-2; cdr3_nt: TGTGCCAGTAGTATCGGCCCGGACAGAACCTATGGCTACACCTTC; cdr3_aa: CASSIGPDRTYGYTF